The 26 T cell receptor beta chains below come from one sample, sequenced in a study of OX40 agonist ivuxolimab in advanced cancers. TCRdb keeps only in-frame clones here, not all; method: immunoSEQ multiplex PCR. This sample yields tens of thousands of clones, of which roughly 90% are seen a single time; about 9% belongs to the top ten. This specimen consisted of CD4+ or CD8+ T cells sorted from blood, obtained in a trial of the OX40 agonist ivuxolimab. These receptors originate from an adult with an advanced solid tumor such as melanoma, head and neck, liver or kidney cancer.

This chain connects TRBV28 to TRBJ2-1; D not certain. Per germline, CDR1 MDHEN and CDR2 SYDVKM. This CDR3 has 14 amino acids. V was cut by 7 bases and J by 0 bases, with 10 bases left in between. CDR3 DNA sequence: TGTGCCAGCACAGACGGTAGCTCCTACAATGAGCAGTTCTTC. Translated, it gives CASTDGSSYNEQFF.

The rearrangement links TRBV7-9 to TRBJ2-7; D perhaps matches TRBD2 (7 bases). From germline, CDR1 is SEHNR and CDR2 FQNEAQ (reference sequence). CDR3 length: 16 amino acids. V was trimmed by 2 bases and J by 9 bases, leaving 23 bases between them. The chain's CDR3 is CASSLRGGGPAEPQYF. The CDR3 coding sequence is TGTGCCAGCAGCTTAAGGGGGGGTGGGCCTGCCGAACCGCAGTACTTC.

The V gene is TRBV7-9, the J gene TRBJ1-3; 7 bases match TRBD1. After removal of 5 bases from V and 4 bases from J, the junction contained 8 bases not matched to a gene. CDR1 is SEHNR, CDR2 FQNEAQ, per germline (reference sequence). This CDR3 spans 15 amino acids. For the CDR3, the DNA is TGTGCCAGCAGCAGACAGGGATCGAAAGGAAACACCATATATTTT. Translated, it gives CASSRQGSKGNTIYF.

The CDR3 reads CASTLNRVSGNTIYF. CDR3 in DNA: TGCGCCAGCACCCTGAACAGGGTCTCTGGAAACACCATATATTTT. The V call is TRBV4-1, the J call TRBJ1-3; perhaps TRBD1 as D (6 bases). V was cut by 7 bases and J by 0 bases, with 13 bases left in between. The germline V gene has CDR1 MGHRA and CDR2 YSYEKL. The CDR3 is 15 residues long.

In nucleotides, the CDR3 is TGCGCCAGCAGCCCCCAGCCCCGGTCGGATGGCTACACCTTC. Translated: CASSPQPRSDGYTF. The chain has TRBV5-1 and TRBJ1-2; D unclear. Germline V lookup: CDR1 SGHRS, CDR2 YFSETQ. The CDR3 is 14 residues long. With 4 bases removed from V and 6 bases from J, the gap between germline ends came to 16 bases.

The chain is built from TRBV29-1 and TRBJ2-5; 11 bases map to TRBD1. With 6 bases clipped from V and 11 bases from J, the junction kept 11 bases outside the gene matches. The CDR3 has 13 amino acids. Germline V gene lookup returns CDR1 SQVTM and CDR2 ANQGSEA. In DNA form, the CDR3 reads TGCAGCGTGGCCAGGGACAGGGGGGGTGAGCAGTACTTC. Its protein is CSVARDRGGEQYF. Full variable domain (rest looked up from reference TRBV29-1 and TRBJ2-5): SAVISQKPSRDICQRGTSLTIQCQVDSQVTMMFWYRQQPGQSLTLIATANQGSEATYESGFVIDKFPISRPNLTFSTLTVSNMSPEDSSIYLCSVARDRGGEQYFGPGTRLLVL.

The chain has TRBV7-2 and TRBJ2-3; D uncertain. Between the trimmed V and J ends, which lost 1 base and 9 bases, there was a span of 11 bases. CDR1 and CDR2 (germline): SGHTA, FQGNSA. The CDR3 is made up of 13 amino acids. The chain's CDR3 is CASSLGRPQTQYF. The CDR3 DNA follows: TGTGCCAGCAGCTTAGGCCGGCCACAAACGCAGTATTTT.

V and J are TRBV27 and TRBJ2-7; the match to TRBD1 covers 9 bases. The CDR3 totals 17 residues. Germline loops: CDR1 MNHEY, CDR2 SMNVEV (reference sequence). The ends lost 3 bases at V and 5 bases at J; junction bases unmatched: 14. The CDR3 coding sequence is TGTGCCAGCAGTTTCGGGACAGGGCCTCTTATGGGCCACGAGCAGTACTTC. Its translation: CASSFGTGPLMGHEQYF.

In its sample, this clone was seen once. The CDR3 loop reads CASSDRGTGNTIYF. In DNA form, the CDR3 reads TGTGCCAGCAGTGACAGGGGGACTGGAAACACCATATATTTT. The chain is built from TRBV6-1 and TRBJ1-3; TRBD1 aligns across 7 bases. The V and J ends lost 3 bases and 2 bases, in that order; junction bases with no gene match: 1. The CDR3 spans 14 residues. From germline, CDR1 is MNHNS and CDR2 SASEGT.

This clone is a singleton in its sample. This chain links TRBV12-5 with TRBJ2-3; the match to TRBD1 covers 12 bases. Germline CDR1 LGHNT, CDR2 FRNRAP. The CDR3 covers 16 residues. Unmatched junction bases numbered 4, after V lost 2 bases and J lost 4 bases. The chain's CDR3 is CASGLSGTGGADTQYF. DNA of the CDR3: TGTGCTAGTGGTTTGTCCGGGACAGGGGGCGCAGATACGCAGTATTTT.

This clone was detected only a few times. The chain employs TRBV9 and TRBJ2-2; D remains unclear. Trimming cost V 4 bases and J 8 bases, with 12 bases left between them. The length of the CDR3 is 13 residues. CDR1 and CDR2 (germline): SGDLS, YYNGEE. The CDR3 region is CASSREWSGELFF. For the CDR3, the DNA is TGTGCCAGCAGCCGTGAGTGGTCTGGGGAGCTGTTTTTT.

The rearrangement joins TRBV6-1 to TRBJ2-7; TRBD2 agrees at 8 bases. V shed 7 bases, J shed 2 bases, and the junction held 10 bases outside the gene matches. This CDR3 has 15 amino acids. CDR1 and CDR2 (germline): MNHNS, SASEGT. CDR3 protein: CASKLGTSGPYEQYF. DNA of the CDR3: TGTGCCAGCAAACTCGGCACTAGCGGACCCTACGAGCAGTACTTC.

The J gene is TRBJ1-2, the V gene TRBV18; D perhaps matches TRBD1 (5 bases). The CDR3 loop spans 15 amino acids. Germline V gene lookup returns CDR1 KGHSH and CDR2 LQKENI. The V end was cut by 5 bases, the J end by 4 bases, with 17 bases between. CDR3 sequence: CASSNRDPTPYGYTF. The CDR3 DNA is TGTGCCAGCTCAAACCGGGACCCAACCCCCTATGGCTACACCTTC.

This clone came up a few times. DNA of the CDR3: TGTGCCAGCAGCTCGGACCCCTCACGCGAGCAGTACTTC. This translates into CASSSDPSREQYF. The chain carries TRBV7-2 and TRBJ2-7; the D is unclear. Looked up from germline, CDR1 is SGHTA and CDR2 is FQGNSA. With 4 bases removed from V and 6 bases from J, the gap between germline ends came to 13 bases. The CDR3 is made up of 13 amino acids.

The CDR3 region is CASSLVGGKVTQYF. DNA for the CDR3: TGTGCCAGCAGCTTAGTTGGGGGGAAGGTGACCCAGTACTTC. The rearrangement links TRBV7-9 to TRBJ2-5, with D possibly being TRBD2 (6 bases). The V gene's germline CDR1 is SEHNR and CDR2 FQNEAQ (reference sequence). Trimming took 1 base from V and 7 from J, leaving 13 bases between them. This CDR3 has 14 residues.

The V gene is TRBV2, the J gene TRBJ2-7; D unresolved. CDR1 and CDR2 (germline): SNHLY, FYNNEI. Trimming stripped 7 bases from V and 3 bases from J, with 10 bases between. The CDR3 extends over 12 amino acids. The CDR3 spells CASKEFFYEQYF. CDR3 sequence (DNA): TGTGCCAGCAAAGAGTTTTTCTACGAGCAGTACTTC.

The V gene is TRBV7-3, the J gene TRBJ2-1, with 9 bases fitting TRBD2. Trimming took 3 bases from V and 4 from J; bases not matched to a gene: 4. The CDR3 is 15 residues long. In germline, CDR1 is SGHTA, CDR2 FQGTGA. The CDR3 coding sequence is TGTGCCAGCAGCTTGTCTAGCGGGGCTTACAATGAGCAGTTCTTC. The encoded protein is CASSLSSGAYNEQFF.

Points on this clone: The junction differs from germline at one of its ends, possibly a read error. For the CDR3, the DNA is TGTGCTAGCAGCATGAACCACCAAGAGACCCAGTACTTC. It translates to CASSMNHQETQYF. This rearrangement joins TRBV7-7 to TRBJ2-5, with D hard to call. The CDR3 length is 13 residues. CDR1 and CDR2 from the germline V gene are SSHAT and FNYEAQ (reference sequence).

J is TRBJ1-2 and V is TRBV6-6; D unclear. The CDR3 loop spans 14 amino acids. The germline V gene has CDR1 MNHNY and CDR2 SVGAGI (reference sequence). Trimming cost V 1 base and J 3 bases, with 9 bases left between them. The CDR3 region is CASSYFAVDYGYTF. CDR3 sequence (DNA): TGTGCCAGCAGTTACTTTGCCGTGGACTATGGCTACACCTTC.

This clone is a singleton in its sample. The chain joins TRBV7-2 to TRBJ1-3, with D tentatively TRBD1 (6 bases). Looked up from germline, CDR1 is SGHTA and CDR2 is FQGNSA. Trimming took 3 bases from V and 3 from J, leaving 12 bases between them. This CDR3 has 15 amino acids. The CDR3 coding sequence is TGTGCCAGCAGCTTCTACAGGGACTATGGAAACACCATATATTTT. Its protein is CASSFYRDYGNTIYF.

The chain is built from TRBV19 and TRBJ1-2; maybe TRBD1 (5 bases). The CDR3 extends over 14 amino acids. CDR1 LNHDA and CDR2 SQIVND come from the germline V gene (reference sequence). V lost 2 bases to trimming and J lost 2 bases, with 9 bases between them. The chain's CDR3 is CASSIPGGNYGYTF. The CDR3 DNA follows: TGTGCCAGTAGTATACCCGGGGGGAACTATGGCTACACCTTC. Based on the CDR3 plus reference TRBV19 and TRBJ1-2, the full variable domain is DGGITQSPKYLFRKEGQNVTLSCEQNLNHDAMYWYRQDPGQGLRLIYYSQIVNDFQKGDIAEGYSVSREKKESFPLTVTSAQKNPTAFYLCASSIPGGNYGYTFGSGTRLTVV.

The table lists this clone with many counts. The chain joins TRBV10-3 to TRBJ1-1; the match to TRBD1 covers 9 bases. This CDR3 spans 11 amino acids. Losses at the gene ends were 10 bases for V and 4 bases for J; bases not matched to a gene: 1. In germline, CDR1 is ENHRY, CDR2 SYGVKD. The CDR3 protein is CAKDRGTEAFF. CDR3 in DNA: TGTGCCAAGGACAGGGGCACTGAAGCTTTCTTT.

This sequence joins TRBV6-5 and TRBJ2-7, with D uncertain. CDR3 length equals 13 residues. CDR1 and CDR2 (germline): MNHEY, SVGAGI. V was shortened by 5 bases and J by 0 bases, with 8 bases between the two germline ends. In nucleotides, the CDR3 is TGTGCCAGCAGTCGGGCCACCTCCTACGAGCAGTACTTC. Its protein product is CASSRATSYEQYF.

This chain links TRBV18 with TRBJ1-1; D unresolved. Germline V lookup: CDR1 KGHSH, CDR2 LQKENI. V lost 2 bases, J lost 0 bases, and 19 bases lay in between. This CDR3 region has 18 residues. The CDR3: CASSPFNGLTLMNTEAFF. As DNA, the CDR3 is TGTGCCAGCTCACCATTTAACGGTCTAACCTTGATGAACACTGAAGCTTTCTTT.

The J gene is TRBJ2-1, the V gene TRBV28; D is unresolved. The CDR3 runs to 13 residues. Per the germline V gene, CDR1 is MDHEN and CDR2 is SYDVKM. V dropped 4 bases and J dropped 7 bases, with 11 bases sitting between them. The CDR3 DNA sequence: TGTGCCAGCAGTTCCCTTTTAAGTAATGAGCAGTTCTTC. Protein sequence: CASSSLLSNEQFF.

In this sample, this clone turned up once. The chain is built from TRBV5-1 and TRBJ2-7; the match to TRBD2 covers 10 bases. This CDR3 is built from 15 residues. The V segment lost 4 bases and the J segment 6 bases; nucleotides outside the gene matches: 10. Germline V gives CDR1 SGHRS, CDR2 YFSETQ. The CDR3: CASSPGASGRFEQYF. CDR3 DNA sequence: TGCGCCAGCAGCCCTGGGGCTAGCGGGAGATTCGAGCAGTACTTC.